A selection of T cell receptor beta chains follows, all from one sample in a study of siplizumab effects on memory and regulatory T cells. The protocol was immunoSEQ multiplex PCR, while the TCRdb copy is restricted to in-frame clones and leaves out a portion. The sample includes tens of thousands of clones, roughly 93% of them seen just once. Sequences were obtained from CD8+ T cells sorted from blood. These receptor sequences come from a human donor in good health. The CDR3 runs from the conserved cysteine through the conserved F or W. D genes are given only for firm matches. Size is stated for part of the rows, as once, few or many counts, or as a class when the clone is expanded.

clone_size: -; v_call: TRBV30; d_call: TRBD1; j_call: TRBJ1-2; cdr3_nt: TGTGCCTGGAGTCCCGGACAGGGGGCGAGAACTAACTATGGCTACACCTTC; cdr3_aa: CAWSPGQGARTNYGYTF
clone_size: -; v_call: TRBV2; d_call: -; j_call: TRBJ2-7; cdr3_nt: TGTGCCAGCAACCTGGACGGGGTGGGCTCCGAGCAGTACTTC; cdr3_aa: CASNLDGVGSEQYF
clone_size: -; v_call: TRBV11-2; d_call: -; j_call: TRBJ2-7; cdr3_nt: TGTGCCAGCAGCTTAGGGCAGGGGCTGTACGAGCAGTACTTC; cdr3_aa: CASSLGQGLYEQYF
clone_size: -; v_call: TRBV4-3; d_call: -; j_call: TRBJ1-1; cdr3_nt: TGCGCCAGCAGCCAGGACAGATATATGAACACTGAAGCTTTCTTT; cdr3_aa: CASSQDRYMNTEAFF
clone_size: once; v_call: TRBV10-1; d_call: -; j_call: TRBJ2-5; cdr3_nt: TGCGCCTCCATAAAGGCCCGGCCCTCGGACGGGGAGACCCAGTACTTC; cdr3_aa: CASIKARPSDGETQYF
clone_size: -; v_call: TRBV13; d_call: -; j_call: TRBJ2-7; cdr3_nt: TGTGCCAGCAGCTTAGGACAGACAGGTGGCTCCTACGAGCAGTACTTC; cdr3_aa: CASSLGQTGGSYEQYF
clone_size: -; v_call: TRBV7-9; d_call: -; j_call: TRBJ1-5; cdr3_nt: TGTGCCAGCAGCCTAGAGGGCGACCATCAGCCCCAGCATTTT; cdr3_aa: CASSLEGDHQPQHF
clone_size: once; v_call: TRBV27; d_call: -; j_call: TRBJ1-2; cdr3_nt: TGTGCCAGCAGCCTAAGGGGGGGGAACTTAGGGTATGGCTACACCTTC; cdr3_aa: CASSLRGGNLGYGYTF
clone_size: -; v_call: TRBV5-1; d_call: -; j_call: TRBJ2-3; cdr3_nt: TGCGCCAGCAGCAGCCCCGGGACAACCACAGATACGCAGTATTTT; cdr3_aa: CASSSPGTTTDTQYF
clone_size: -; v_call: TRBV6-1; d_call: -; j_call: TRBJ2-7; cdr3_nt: TGTGCCAGCAGTGAATATGAGACAGGCGGTTACGAGCAGTACTTC; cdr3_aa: CASSEYETGGYEQYF
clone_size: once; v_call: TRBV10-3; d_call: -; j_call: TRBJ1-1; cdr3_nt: TGTGCCATCAGTGGTGATCCAGGGGACATGAACACTGAAGCTTTCTTT; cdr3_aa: CAISGDPGDMNTEAFF
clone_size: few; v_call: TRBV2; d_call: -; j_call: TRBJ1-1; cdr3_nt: TGTGCCAGCAGTGAGAGGGCAGCGAACACTGAAGCTTTCTTT; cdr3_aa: CASSERAANTEAFF
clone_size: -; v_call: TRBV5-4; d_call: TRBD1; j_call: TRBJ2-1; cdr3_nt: TGTGCCAGCAGGTCCTGGACAGGCGATGAGCAGTTCTTC; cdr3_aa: CASRSWTGDEQFF
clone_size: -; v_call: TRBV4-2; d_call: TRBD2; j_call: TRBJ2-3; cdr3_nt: TGTGCCAGCAGCCGTCCGGTCCCCGGACTAGCCTTCCCCTGCCCCCTAGGTACGCAGTATTTT; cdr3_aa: CASSRPVPGLAFPCPLGTQYF
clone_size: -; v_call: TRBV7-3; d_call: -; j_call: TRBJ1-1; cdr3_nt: TGTGCCAGCAGTCCGGCGGCCATAAGAAGAATCAGTGAAGCTTTCTTT; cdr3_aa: CASSPAAIRRISEAFF
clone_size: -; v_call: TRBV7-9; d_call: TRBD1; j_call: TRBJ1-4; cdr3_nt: TGTGCCAGCAGCACACTAAGGACAGGCGATGAAAAACTGTTTTTT; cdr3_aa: CASSTLRTGDEKLFF
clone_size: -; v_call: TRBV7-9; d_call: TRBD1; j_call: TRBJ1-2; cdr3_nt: TGTGCCAGCAGTTCCGGGACAGGGTTTGTCTATGGCTACACCTTC; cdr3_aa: CASSSGTGFVYGYTF
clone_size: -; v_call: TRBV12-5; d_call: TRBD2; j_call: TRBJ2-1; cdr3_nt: TGTGCTAGTGGTTTGACGGGAGGGGGGTACAATGAGCAGTTCTTC; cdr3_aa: CASGLTGGGYNEQFF
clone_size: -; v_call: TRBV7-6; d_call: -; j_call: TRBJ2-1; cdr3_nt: TGTGCCAGCAGCTTAGAACTAGCAAATGAGCAGTTCTTC; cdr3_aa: CASSLELANEQFF
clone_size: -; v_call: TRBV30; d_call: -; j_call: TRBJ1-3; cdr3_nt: TGTGCCTGGACAGGCACGAACTCTGGAAACACCATATATTTT; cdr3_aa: CAWTGTNSGNTIYF
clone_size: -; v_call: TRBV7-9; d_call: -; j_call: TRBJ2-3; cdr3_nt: TGTGCCAGCAGCGGAAGCGGGAGCACAGATACGCAGTATTTT; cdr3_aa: CASSGSGSTDTQYF
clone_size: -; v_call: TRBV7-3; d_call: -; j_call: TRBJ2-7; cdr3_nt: TGTGCCAGCAGCTTAACCCAGGAAACCTACGAGCAGTACTTC; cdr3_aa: CASSLTQETYEQYF
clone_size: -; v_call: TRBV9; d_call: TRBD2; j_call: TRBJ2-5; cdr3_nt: TGTGCCAGCAGCGATAGCGGGAGGGCTAAAGAGACCCAGTACTTC; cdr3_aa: CASSDSGRAKETQYF
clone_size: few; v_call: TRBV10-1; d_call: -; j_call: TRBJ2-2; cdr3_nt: TGCGCCAGCAGTCGCGGGGCGGACAACACCGGGGAGCTGTTTTTT; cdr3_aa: CASSRGADNTGELFF
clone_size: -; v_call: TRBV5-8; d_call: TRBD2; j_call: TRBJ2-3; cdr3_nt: TGTGCCAGCAGCTCCGGGACTAGCTTCCCAGATACGCAGTATTTT; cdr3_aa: CASSSGTSFPDTQYF
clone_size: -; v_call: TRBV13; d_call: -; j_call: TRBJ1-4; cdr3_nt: TGTGCCAGCAGCTTAGAGCAGGGAAGAGAAAAACTGTTTTTT; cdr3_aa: CASSLEQGREKLFF
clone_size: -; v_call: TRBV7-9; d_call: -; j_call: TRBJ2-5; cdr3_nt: TGTGCCAGCAGCTCTAGGACTACCCAAGAGACCCAGTACTTC; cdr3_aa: CASSSRTTQETQYF